These T cell receptor beta chains were read from a single sample in a study of blood T cell repertoires in COVID-19. Measured with immunoSEQ multiplex PCR; TCRdb has only the in-frame clones, and not every one. Of approximately 220,000 clones listed, 65% to 85% are singletons. Input material: peripheral blood. The receptors come from a woman aged 55-70 years with acute or convalescent COVID-19. Each CDR3 is given with its conserved first and last residue. The D gene is left open where the match is weak. Where a row states a size, it is once, few, many or the class of an expanded clone; other rows omit it.

v_gene: TRBV7-8; d_gene: TRBD1; j_gene: TRBJ1-2; abundance: once; CDR3aa: CASSLTGGYGYTF; CDR3nt: TGTGCCAGCAGCTTGACAGGGGGGTATGGCTACACCTTC
v_gene: TRBV6-5; d_gene: NA; j_gene: TRBJ1-1; abundance: NA; CDR3aa: CASSYSMNTEAFF; CDR3nt: TGTGCCAGCAGTTACTCCATGAACACTGAAGCTTTCTTT
v_gene: TRBV4-3; d_gene: NA; j_gene: TRBJ2-7; abundance: NA; CDR3aa: CASSQIRDYEQYF; CDR3nt: TGCGCCAGCAGCCAAATCAGGGACTACGAGCAGTACTTC
v_gene: TRBV11-2; d_gene: NA; j_gene: TRBJ1-6; abundance: NA; CDR3aa: CASSLDRVASPLHF; CDR3nt: TGTGCCAGCAGCTTAGACAGGGTGGCTTCACCCCTCCACTTT
v_gene: TRBV5-6; d_gene: NA; j_gene: TRBJ1-3; abundance: few; CDR3aa: CASSLDPRSSGNTIYF; CDR3nt: TGTGCCAGCAGCTTGGATCCCAGATCCTCTGGAAACACCATATATTTT
v_gene: TRBV11-2; d_gene: TRBD2; j_gene: TRBJ2-2; abundance: NA; CDR3aa: CASSFPSGGHTGELFF; CDR3nt: TGTGCCAGCAGCTTTCCTAGCGGGGGCCACACCGGGGAGCTGTTTTTT
v_gene: TRBV18; d_gene: NA; j_gene: TRBJ2-3; abundance: NA; CDR3aa: CASSPPTLTDTQYF; CDR3nt: TGTGCCAGCTCACCACCGACTTTGACAGATACGCAGTATTTT
v_gene: TRBV2; d_gene: TRBD1; j_gene: TRBJ1-6; abundance: once; CDR3aa: CATSGTGPNSPLHF; CDR3nt: TGTGCCACATCCGGGACAGGGCCGAATTCACCCCTCCACTTT
v_gene: TRBV28; d_gene: TRBD1; j_gene: TRBJ1-5; abundance: NA; CDR3aa: CASSRGQGRGNQPQHF; CDR3nt: TGTGCCAGCAGTCGGGGACAGGGACGGGGCAATCAGCCCCAGCATTTT
v_gene: TRBV2; d_gene: TRBD1; j_gene: TRBJ1-1; abundance: NA; CDR3aa: CASSEGTGSFSAFF; CDR3nt: TGTGCCAGCAGTGAGGGGACAGGGAGCTTCTCAGCTTTCTTT
v_gene: TRBV28; d_gene: TRBD1; j_gene: TRBJ1-2; abundance: NA; CDR3aa: CASSKTGTGYYGYTF; CDR3nt: TGTGCCAGCAGTAAAACCGGGACAGGGTACTATGGCTACACCTTC
v_gene: TRBV5-1; d_gene: NA; j_gene: TRBJ1-4; abundance: NA; CDR3aa: CASSLEGTNEKLFF; CDR3nt: TGCGCCAGCAGCTTGGAGGGGACTAATGAAAAACTGTTTTTT
v_gene: TRBV5-4; d_gene: NA; j_gene: TRBJ2-7; abundance: NA; CDR3aa: CASSLGKGSSYEQYF; CDR3nt: TGTGCCAGCAGCTTGGGGAAAGGGAGCTCCTACGAGCAGTACTTC
v_gene: TRBV10-3; d_gene: NA; j_gene: TRBJ1-1; abundance: NA; CDR3aa: CAIRRAGATASGAFF; CDR3nt: TGTGCCATCAGGAGGGCGGGGGCGACGGCCTCTGGGGCTTTCTTT
v_gene: TRBV4-3; d_gene: TRBD2; j_gene: TRBJ2-1; abundance: few; CDR3aa: CASSLEAGVNNEQFF; CDR3nt: TGCGCCAGCAGCCTAGAAGCGGGGGTAAACAATGAGCAGTTCTTC
v_gene: TRBV7-2; d_gene: TRBD2; j_gene: TRBJ2-7; abundance: NA; CDR3aa: CASSDIGTRGEQYF; CDR3nt: TGTGCCAGCAGTGATATTGGGACTAGGGGGGAGCAGTACTTC
v_gene: TRBV2; d_gene: NA; j_gene: TRBJ1-4; abundance: NA; CDR3aa: CASSERDLLPIAGKLFF; CDR3nt: TGTGCCAGCAGTGAAAGGGATTTACTACCTATCGCGGGAAAACTGTTTTTT
v_gene: TRBV11-1; d_gene: NA; j_gene: TRBJ2-2; abundance: few; CDR3aa: CASSLVSGLTGELFF; CDR3nt: TGTGCCAGCAGCTTAGTGTCAGGGTTGACCGGGGAGCTGTTTTTT
v_gene: TRBV7-2; d_gene: TRBD1; j_gene: TRBJ1-1; abundance: NA; CDR3aa: CASSADRVNTEAFF; CDR3nt: TGTGCCAGCAGCGCGGACAGGGTGAACACTGAAGCTTTCTTT
v_gene: TRBV6-5; d_gene: TRBD1; j_gene: TRBJ2-1; abundance: NA; CDR3aa: CASSRDRGAEQQFF; CDR3nt: TGTGCCAGCAGCCGGGACAGGGGGGCAGAGCAGCAGTTCTTC
v_gene: TRBV6-6; d_gene: NA; j_gene: TRBJ1-1; abundance: once; CDR3aa: CASSYLGSLNTEAFF; CDR3nt: TGTGCCAGCAGTTACCTTGGCAGTTTGAACACTGAAGCTTTCTTT
v_gene: TRBV3-1/TRBV3-2; d_gene: NA; j_gene: TRBJ1-1; abundance: NA; CDR3aa: CASSFRGTEAFF; CDR3nt: TGTGCCAGCAGTTTCAGGGGCACTGAAGCTTTCTTT
v_gene: TRBV19; d_gene: TRBD1; j_gene: TRBJ2-1; abundance: NA; CDR3aa: CASSPRQGNNEQFF; CDR3nt: TGTGCCAGTAGTCCCCGACAGGGAAACAATGAGCAGTTCTTC
v_gene: TRBV9; d_gene: NA; j_gene: TRBJ1-2; abundance: NA; CDR3aa: CASSVRAETGNFNYGYTF; CDR3nt: TGTGCCAGCAGCGTGCGGGCCGAGACAGGAAACTTTAACTATGGCTACACCTTC
v_gene: TRBV5-6; d_gene: NA; j_gene: TRBJ2-7; abundance: NA; CDR3aa: CASSLVRGSYEQYF; CDR3nt: TGTGCCAGCAGCTTGGTTCGGGGTTCCTACGAGCAGTACTTC
v_gene: TRBV11-3; d_gene: NA; j_gene: TRBJ2-1; abundance: NA; CDR3aa: CASSLGSLESSEQFF; CDR3nt: TGTGCCAGCAGCTTAGGGTCACTAGAATCGAGTGAGCAGTTCTTC
v_gene: TRBV3-1/TRBV3-2; d_gene: NA; j_gene: TRBJ1-6; abundance: NA; CDR3aa: CASREQGNSPLHF; CDR3nt: TGTGCCAGCAGGGAACAGGGAAATTCACCCCTCCACTTT
v_gene: TRBV5-1; d_gene: NA; j_gene: TRBJ1-2; abundance: NA; CDR3aa: CASTGGVNYGYTF; CDR3nt: TGCGCCAGCACGGGGGGAGTTAACTATGGCTACACCTTC
v_gene: TRBV20-1; d_gene: NA; j_gene: TRBJ2-7; abundance: NA; CDR3aa: CSALSSYEQYF; CDR3nt: TGCAGTGCTTTGAGCTCCTACGAGCAGTACTTC
v_gene: TRBV27; d_gene: NA; j_gene: TRBJ2-7; abundance: NA; CDR3aa: CASSLIWRADSGYEQYF; CDR3nt: TGTGCCAGCAGTTTAATTTGGAGGGCGGATAGCGGATACGAGCAGTACTTC
v_gene: TRBV20-1; d_gene: NA; j_gene: TRBJ2-3; abundance: NA; CDR3aa: CSASSRAQVTDTQYF; CDR3nt: TGCAGTGCTAGTTCCAGGGCCCAAGTGACAGATACGCAGTATTTT
v_gene: TRBV6-5; d_gene: TRBD1; j_gene: TRBJ2-3; abundance: NA; CDR3aa: CASSYTTGGTDTQYF; CDR3nt: TGTGCCAGCAGTTACACGACAGGGGGCACAGATACGCAGTATTTT
v_gene: TRBV15; d_gene: TRBD1; j_gene: TRBJ2-7; abundance: NA; CDR3aa: CATSKLTTDRGDEQYF; CDR3nt: TGTGCCACCAGCAAACTTACTACGGACAGGGGGGACGAGCAGTACTTC
v_gene: TRBV5-1; d_gene: NA; j_gene: TRBJ2-1; abundance: NA; CDR3aa: CASSPTPNEQFF; CDR3nt: TGCGCCAGCAGCCCTACCCCCAATGAGCAGTTCTTC
v_gene: TRBV28; d_gene: TRBD1; j_gene: TRBJ1-2; abundance: once; CDR3aa: CASTLTGTGYTF; CDR3nt: TGTGCCAGCACTTTGACAGGGACCGGCTACACCTTC
v_gene: TRBV12-5; d_gene: NA; j_gene: TRBJ1-2; abundance: once; CDR3aa: CASGLGGTYGYTF; CDR3nt: TGTGCTAGTGGTTTGGGGGGCACCTATGGCTACACCTTC
v_gene: TRBV7-8; d_gene: NA; j_gene: TRBJ1-1; abundance: NA; CDR3aa: CASSSPRRGPMNTEAFF; CDR3nt: TGTGCCAGCAGCTCCCCTAGGAGAGGGCCCATGAACACTGAAGCTTTCTTT
v_gene: TRBV20-1; d_gene: NA; j_gene: TRBJ2-1; abundance: NA; CDR3aa: CSASGFGRSYNEQFF; CDR3nt: TGCAGTGCTAGTGGGTTTGGGCGTTCCTACAATGAGCAGTTCTTC
v_gene: TRBV28; d_gene: TRBD1; j_gene: TRBJ1-5; abundance: few; CDR3aa: CASKEATGGRVYGNQPQHF; CDR3nt: TGTGCCAGCAAAGAAGCGACAGGGGGTCGTGTATATGGCAATCAGCCCCAGCATTTT
v_gene: TRBV7-8; d_gene: TRBD1; j_gene: TRBJ2-7; abundance: few; CDR3aa: CASSAGTGTLGYEQYF; CDR3nt: TGTGCCAGCAGCGCCGGGACAGGGACTCTCGGGTACGAGCAGTACTTC
v_gene: TRBV2; d_gene: TRBD1; j_gene: TRBJ2-7; abundance: few; CDR3aa: CASTLDRGGTYEQYF; CDR3nt: TGTGCCAGCACCCTCGACAGGGGGGGAACCTACGAGCAGTACTTC
v_gene: TRBV28; d_gene: NA; j_gene: TRBJ1-5; abundance: NA; CDR3aa: CASSPPRSSINQPQHF; CDR3nt: TGTGCCAGCAGTCCCCCCCGGAGTTCCATCAATCAGCCCCAGCATTTT
v_gene: TRBV10-3; d_gene: TRBD2; j_gene: TRBJ2-1; abundance: NA; CDR3aa: CAISGSSGGTYNEQFF; CDR3nt: TGTGCCATCAGTGGGAGCAGCGGGGGAACCTACAATGAGCAGTTCTTC
v_gene: TRBV30; d_gene: NA; j_gene: TRBJ2-5; abundance: once; CDR3aa: CAWKGGAGETQYF; CDR3nt: TGTGCCTGGAAAGGGGGGGCCGGAGAGACCCAGTACTTC
v_gene: TRBV18; d_gene: TRBD1; j_gene: TRBJ1-2; abundance: NA; CDR3aa: CASSPRQGDGYTF; CDR3nt: TGTGCCAGCTCACCCCGACAGGGCGACGGCTACACCTTC
v_gene: TRBV28; d_gene: NA; j_gene: TRBJ1-2; abundance: once; CDR3aa: CASSFGRGTNYGYTF; CDR3nt: TGTGCCAGCAGTTTTGGTCGGGGTACTAACTATGGCTACACCTTC
v_gene: TRBV7-3; d_gene: TRBD1; j_gene: TRBJ2-7; abundance: NA; CDR3aa: CASSLTGTGNYEQYF; CDR3nt: TGTGCCAGCAGCTTAACCGGGACAGGTAACTACGAGCAGTACTTC
v_gene: TRBV7-2; d_gene: TRBD2; j_gene: TRBJ2-3; abundance: once; CDR3aa: CASSLGLAGGDTQYF; CDR3nt: TGTGCCAGCAGCTTAGGCCTAGCGGGGGGAGATACGCAGTATTTT
v_gene: TRBV3-1/TRBV3-2; d_gene: TRBD2; j_gene: TRBJ2-7; abundance: NA; CDR3aa: CASSRSWGGGGTYEQYF; CDR3nt: TGTGCCAGCAGCAGGTCCTGGGGTGGCGGGGGTACGTACGAGCAGTACTTC
v_gene: TRBV19; d_gene: TRBD1; j_gene: TRBJ1-4; abundance: NA; CDR3aa: CASSVDRRIVKLFF; CDR3nt: TGTGCCAGTAGTGTGGACAGGAGGATCGTAAAACTGTTTTTT
v_gene: TRBV3-1/TRBV3-2; d_gene: TRBD1; j_gene: TRBJ2-7; abundance: NA; CDR3aa: CASSHSSRGPYEQYF; CDR3nt: TGTGCCAGCAGCCACTCATCCAGGGGGCCCTACGAGCAGTACTTC